Below are 15 T cell receptor beta chains sequenced from a single sample in a study of early stage breast cancer tumors. The assay was immunoSEQ multiplex PCR, and TCRdb's table has in-frame clones only and misses some. The sample yields tens of thousands of clones, approximately 79% seen once. The sample was blood. These receptors were obtained from a person aged 55 to 75 with breast cancer.

This sequence joins TRBV28 and TRBJ1-1; D possibly corresponds to TRBD1 (5 bases). Trimming shortened V by 10 bases and J by 8 bases, and 17 bases separated the two germline ends. The CDR3 has 12 amino acids. Germline V gives CDR1 MDHEN, CDR2 SYDVKM. The chain's CDR3 is CATSWTRGEAFF. The CDR3 DNA reads TGTGCCACCTCATGGACCCGGGGCGAAGCTTTCTTT.

The J gene is TRBJ1-2, the V gene TRBV14; D unresolved. The CDR3 extends over 13 amino acids. Germline loops: CDR1 SGHDN, CDR2 FVKESK. V lost 5 bases, J lost 7 bases, and 14 bases lay in between. Here the CDR3 reads CASSRPGLSGYTF. CDR3 bases: TGTGCCAGCAGCAGACCGGGCTTGTCTGGCTACACCTTC. The whole variable domain, filled in from reference TRBV14 and TRBJ1-2, reads EAGVTQFPSHSVIEKGQTVTLRCDPISGHDNLYWYRRVMGKEIKFLLHFVKESKQDESGMPNNRFLAERTGGTYSTLKVQPAELEDSGVYFCASSRPGLSGYTFGSGTRLTVV.

This chain connects TRBV5-6 to TRBJ1-1; no reliable D call. Per germline, CDR1 SGHDT and CDR2 YYEEEE. This CDR3 has 15 residues. V shed 1 base and J shed 1 base, with 11 bases lying between them. CDR3 region: CASSLYRPPNTEAFF. For the CDR3, the DNA is TGTGCCAGCAGCTTGTACAGACCGCCGAACACTGAAGCTTTCTTT.

This chain connects TRBV11-2 to TRBJ2-7; tentatively, D is TRBD2 (7 bases). Trimming removed 1 base from V and 3 bases from J, with 13 bases in between. Germline V gives CDR1 SGHAT, CDR2 FQNNGV. The length of the CDR3 is 15 residues. CDR3 protein: CASSLGGGQGYEQYF. In DNA form, the CDR3 reads TGTGCCAGCAGCTTAGGGGGGGGGCAGGGCTACGAGCAGTACTTC. The variable domain in full, with the rest retrieved from reference TRBV11-2 and TRBJ2-7, is EAGVAQSPRYKIIEKRQSVAFWCNPISGHATLYWYQQILGQGPKLLIQFQNNGVVDDSQLPKDRFSAERLKGVDSTLKIQPAKLEDSAVYLCASSLGGGQGYEQYFGPGTRLTVT.

The V gene is TRBV10-3, the J gene TRBJ2-1; D call uncertain. In germline, CDR1 is ENHRY, CDR2 SYGVKD. The CDR3 spans 11 residues. V was cut by 3 bases and J by 9 bases, with 6 bases left in between. The CDR3 spells CAISEVSEQFF. The CDR3 DNA sequence: TGTGCCATCAGTGAAGTCAGTGAGCAGTTCTTC.

The chain uses TRBV27 and TRBJ1-5; D may be TRBD1 (5 bases). CDR1 and CDR2 (germline): MNHEY, SMNVEV (reference sequence). Trimming removed 2 bases at V and 4 bases at J, with 18 bases between. The CDR3 extends over 17 amino acids. The DNA for the CDR3 is TGTGCCAGCAGTTTACTGGCTTCGGGACCTCCTAATCAGCCCCAGCATTTT. Protein product: CASSLLASGPPNQPQHF.

The CDR3 DNA sequence: TGTGCCAGCAGTGAAACGTTGGATCGTATCGTCTACACCTTC. Its translation: CASSETLDRIVYTF. V and J are TRBV6-1 and TRBJ1-2; D unclear. CDR1 and CDR2 from the germline V gene are MNHNS and SASEGT. V lost 2 bases to trimming and J lost 10 bases, with 17 bases between them. The CDR3 totals 14 residues.

The V gene is TRBV12-1, the J gene TRBJ1-4; the DNA was not compared with TRBD1, the D call given in the table. TRBV12-1 is a pseudogene segment. The CDR3 consists of 16 residues. CDR3 protein: CASSPFRVYPSEKLFF. The CDR3 DNA sequence: TGTGCCAGCAGCCCGTTCAGGGTCTATCCTTCGGAAAAACTGTTTTTT.

The CDR3: CASSISGTSSYEQFF. The CDR3 bases are TGTGCCAGCAGCATCTCCGGGACTAGTTCCTATGAGCAGTTCTTC. The gene calls are TRBV9 and TRBJ2-1, with 8 bases identical to TRBD2. V was clipped by 4 bases and J by 8 bases; unmatched bases: 11. The CDR3 is 15 residues long. Germline V gene sequence: CDR1 SGDLS, CDR2 YYNGEE.

In DNA form, the CDR3 reads TGCGCCAGCAGCTTGCTTCAGATGGGCACTGAAGCTTTCTTT. Translation gives CASSLLQMGTEAFF. This chain uses TRBV5-1 with TRBJ1-1, with D unclear. CDR3 length equals 14 residues. With 1 base removed from V and 4 bases from J, the gap between germline ends came to 11 bases. Germline-derived CDR1 and CDR2 are SGHRS and YFSETQ.

The chain is built from TRBV6-4 and TRBJ2-3; D gene uncertain. This CDR3 has 13 amino acids. The V and J ends lost 3 bases and 4 bases respectively, with 8 bases between them. Per the germline V gene, CDR1 is MRHNA and CDR2 is SNTAGT. Here the CDR3 DNA reads TGTGCCAGCAGTGATCAGGCCGCAGATACGCAGTATTTT. This sequence encodes CASSDQAADTQYF.

This clone has only one observation. The chain joins TRBV5-1 to TRBJ1-5, with a weak D call TRBD1 (5 bases). The CDR3 totals 19 residues. Germline V lookup: CDR1 SGHRS, CDR2 YFSETQ. Trimming shortened V by 0 bases and J by 0 bases, and 19 bases separated the two germline ends. The CDR3 DNA follows: TGCGCCAGCAGCTTGGAGGGGCCGCCGGGGGGGTATAGCAATCAGCCCCAGCATTTT. Amino acid sequence: CASSLEGPPGGYSNQPQHF.

The V and J genes are TRBV9 and TRBJ2-1; D call uncertain. The CDR3 covers 11 residues. Germline lookup yields CDR1 SGDLS and CDR2 YYNGEE. V lost 3 bases, J lost 5 bases, and 3 bases lay in between. CDR3 coding DNA: TGTGCCAGCAGCGCTCACAATGAGCAGTTCTTC. Encoded protein: CASSAHNEQFF.

The chain recombines TRBV27 with TRBJ2-2; no firm D call. V lost 3 bases and J 6 bases, leaving 8 bases between the germline ends. In germline, CDR1 is MNHEY, CDR2 SMNVEV (reference sequence). The CDR3 covers 13 residues. Written as DNA, the CDR3 is TGTGCCAGCAGTTTGATCGGTTCCGGGGAGCTGTTTTTT. This encodes CASSLIGSGELFF.

The chain is built from TRBV7-2 and TRBJ2-7; no reliable D call. CDR1 and CDR2 (germline): SGHTA, FQGNSA. The CDR3 consists of 14 residues. V shed 7 bases and J shed 3 bases, with 16 bases lying between them. The CDR3, as DNA: TGTGCCAGCACCCAATCTCTGTTAGTCTACGAGCAGTACTTC. It encodes CASTQSLLVYEQYF.